The source of this T cell receptor (beta chain) is a study of patients and donors after allogeneic stem cell transplantation. V shed 0 bases, J shed 10 bases, and the junction held 7 bases outside the gene matches. The CDR3 totals 15 residues. Germline V gene data show CDR1 as SGHRS and CDR2 as YFSETQ. TCRdb re-called the RT-PCR reads with MiXCR, one entry per CDR3 protein. The repertoire has 190,000 or so distinct CDR3 sequences, 38% of them found once; the top ten carry about 9.9%. The specimen was blood, either unsorted or a sorted T cell fraction (not recorded which). The clonotype was recovered from a human donor who was either an allogeneic HSCT recipient or a stem cell or donor lymphocyte infusion donor (not recorded which). It is not recorded whose cells these are; they may come from a transplant donor. The gene calls are TRBV5-1 and TRBJ2-1; 10 positions agree with TRBD2. CDR3 bases: TGCGCCAGCAGCTTGGCGCTAGCGGGGGTGCAGGAGCAGTTCTTC. The encoded protein is CASSLALAGVQEQFF. The variable domain in full, completed from reference TRBV5-1 and TRBJ2-1, reads KAGVTQTPRYLIKTRGQQVTLSCSPISGHRSVSWYQQTPGQGLQFLFEYFSETQRNKGNFPGRFSGRQFSNSRSEMNVSTLELGDSALYLCASSLALAGVQEQFFGPGTRLTVL.